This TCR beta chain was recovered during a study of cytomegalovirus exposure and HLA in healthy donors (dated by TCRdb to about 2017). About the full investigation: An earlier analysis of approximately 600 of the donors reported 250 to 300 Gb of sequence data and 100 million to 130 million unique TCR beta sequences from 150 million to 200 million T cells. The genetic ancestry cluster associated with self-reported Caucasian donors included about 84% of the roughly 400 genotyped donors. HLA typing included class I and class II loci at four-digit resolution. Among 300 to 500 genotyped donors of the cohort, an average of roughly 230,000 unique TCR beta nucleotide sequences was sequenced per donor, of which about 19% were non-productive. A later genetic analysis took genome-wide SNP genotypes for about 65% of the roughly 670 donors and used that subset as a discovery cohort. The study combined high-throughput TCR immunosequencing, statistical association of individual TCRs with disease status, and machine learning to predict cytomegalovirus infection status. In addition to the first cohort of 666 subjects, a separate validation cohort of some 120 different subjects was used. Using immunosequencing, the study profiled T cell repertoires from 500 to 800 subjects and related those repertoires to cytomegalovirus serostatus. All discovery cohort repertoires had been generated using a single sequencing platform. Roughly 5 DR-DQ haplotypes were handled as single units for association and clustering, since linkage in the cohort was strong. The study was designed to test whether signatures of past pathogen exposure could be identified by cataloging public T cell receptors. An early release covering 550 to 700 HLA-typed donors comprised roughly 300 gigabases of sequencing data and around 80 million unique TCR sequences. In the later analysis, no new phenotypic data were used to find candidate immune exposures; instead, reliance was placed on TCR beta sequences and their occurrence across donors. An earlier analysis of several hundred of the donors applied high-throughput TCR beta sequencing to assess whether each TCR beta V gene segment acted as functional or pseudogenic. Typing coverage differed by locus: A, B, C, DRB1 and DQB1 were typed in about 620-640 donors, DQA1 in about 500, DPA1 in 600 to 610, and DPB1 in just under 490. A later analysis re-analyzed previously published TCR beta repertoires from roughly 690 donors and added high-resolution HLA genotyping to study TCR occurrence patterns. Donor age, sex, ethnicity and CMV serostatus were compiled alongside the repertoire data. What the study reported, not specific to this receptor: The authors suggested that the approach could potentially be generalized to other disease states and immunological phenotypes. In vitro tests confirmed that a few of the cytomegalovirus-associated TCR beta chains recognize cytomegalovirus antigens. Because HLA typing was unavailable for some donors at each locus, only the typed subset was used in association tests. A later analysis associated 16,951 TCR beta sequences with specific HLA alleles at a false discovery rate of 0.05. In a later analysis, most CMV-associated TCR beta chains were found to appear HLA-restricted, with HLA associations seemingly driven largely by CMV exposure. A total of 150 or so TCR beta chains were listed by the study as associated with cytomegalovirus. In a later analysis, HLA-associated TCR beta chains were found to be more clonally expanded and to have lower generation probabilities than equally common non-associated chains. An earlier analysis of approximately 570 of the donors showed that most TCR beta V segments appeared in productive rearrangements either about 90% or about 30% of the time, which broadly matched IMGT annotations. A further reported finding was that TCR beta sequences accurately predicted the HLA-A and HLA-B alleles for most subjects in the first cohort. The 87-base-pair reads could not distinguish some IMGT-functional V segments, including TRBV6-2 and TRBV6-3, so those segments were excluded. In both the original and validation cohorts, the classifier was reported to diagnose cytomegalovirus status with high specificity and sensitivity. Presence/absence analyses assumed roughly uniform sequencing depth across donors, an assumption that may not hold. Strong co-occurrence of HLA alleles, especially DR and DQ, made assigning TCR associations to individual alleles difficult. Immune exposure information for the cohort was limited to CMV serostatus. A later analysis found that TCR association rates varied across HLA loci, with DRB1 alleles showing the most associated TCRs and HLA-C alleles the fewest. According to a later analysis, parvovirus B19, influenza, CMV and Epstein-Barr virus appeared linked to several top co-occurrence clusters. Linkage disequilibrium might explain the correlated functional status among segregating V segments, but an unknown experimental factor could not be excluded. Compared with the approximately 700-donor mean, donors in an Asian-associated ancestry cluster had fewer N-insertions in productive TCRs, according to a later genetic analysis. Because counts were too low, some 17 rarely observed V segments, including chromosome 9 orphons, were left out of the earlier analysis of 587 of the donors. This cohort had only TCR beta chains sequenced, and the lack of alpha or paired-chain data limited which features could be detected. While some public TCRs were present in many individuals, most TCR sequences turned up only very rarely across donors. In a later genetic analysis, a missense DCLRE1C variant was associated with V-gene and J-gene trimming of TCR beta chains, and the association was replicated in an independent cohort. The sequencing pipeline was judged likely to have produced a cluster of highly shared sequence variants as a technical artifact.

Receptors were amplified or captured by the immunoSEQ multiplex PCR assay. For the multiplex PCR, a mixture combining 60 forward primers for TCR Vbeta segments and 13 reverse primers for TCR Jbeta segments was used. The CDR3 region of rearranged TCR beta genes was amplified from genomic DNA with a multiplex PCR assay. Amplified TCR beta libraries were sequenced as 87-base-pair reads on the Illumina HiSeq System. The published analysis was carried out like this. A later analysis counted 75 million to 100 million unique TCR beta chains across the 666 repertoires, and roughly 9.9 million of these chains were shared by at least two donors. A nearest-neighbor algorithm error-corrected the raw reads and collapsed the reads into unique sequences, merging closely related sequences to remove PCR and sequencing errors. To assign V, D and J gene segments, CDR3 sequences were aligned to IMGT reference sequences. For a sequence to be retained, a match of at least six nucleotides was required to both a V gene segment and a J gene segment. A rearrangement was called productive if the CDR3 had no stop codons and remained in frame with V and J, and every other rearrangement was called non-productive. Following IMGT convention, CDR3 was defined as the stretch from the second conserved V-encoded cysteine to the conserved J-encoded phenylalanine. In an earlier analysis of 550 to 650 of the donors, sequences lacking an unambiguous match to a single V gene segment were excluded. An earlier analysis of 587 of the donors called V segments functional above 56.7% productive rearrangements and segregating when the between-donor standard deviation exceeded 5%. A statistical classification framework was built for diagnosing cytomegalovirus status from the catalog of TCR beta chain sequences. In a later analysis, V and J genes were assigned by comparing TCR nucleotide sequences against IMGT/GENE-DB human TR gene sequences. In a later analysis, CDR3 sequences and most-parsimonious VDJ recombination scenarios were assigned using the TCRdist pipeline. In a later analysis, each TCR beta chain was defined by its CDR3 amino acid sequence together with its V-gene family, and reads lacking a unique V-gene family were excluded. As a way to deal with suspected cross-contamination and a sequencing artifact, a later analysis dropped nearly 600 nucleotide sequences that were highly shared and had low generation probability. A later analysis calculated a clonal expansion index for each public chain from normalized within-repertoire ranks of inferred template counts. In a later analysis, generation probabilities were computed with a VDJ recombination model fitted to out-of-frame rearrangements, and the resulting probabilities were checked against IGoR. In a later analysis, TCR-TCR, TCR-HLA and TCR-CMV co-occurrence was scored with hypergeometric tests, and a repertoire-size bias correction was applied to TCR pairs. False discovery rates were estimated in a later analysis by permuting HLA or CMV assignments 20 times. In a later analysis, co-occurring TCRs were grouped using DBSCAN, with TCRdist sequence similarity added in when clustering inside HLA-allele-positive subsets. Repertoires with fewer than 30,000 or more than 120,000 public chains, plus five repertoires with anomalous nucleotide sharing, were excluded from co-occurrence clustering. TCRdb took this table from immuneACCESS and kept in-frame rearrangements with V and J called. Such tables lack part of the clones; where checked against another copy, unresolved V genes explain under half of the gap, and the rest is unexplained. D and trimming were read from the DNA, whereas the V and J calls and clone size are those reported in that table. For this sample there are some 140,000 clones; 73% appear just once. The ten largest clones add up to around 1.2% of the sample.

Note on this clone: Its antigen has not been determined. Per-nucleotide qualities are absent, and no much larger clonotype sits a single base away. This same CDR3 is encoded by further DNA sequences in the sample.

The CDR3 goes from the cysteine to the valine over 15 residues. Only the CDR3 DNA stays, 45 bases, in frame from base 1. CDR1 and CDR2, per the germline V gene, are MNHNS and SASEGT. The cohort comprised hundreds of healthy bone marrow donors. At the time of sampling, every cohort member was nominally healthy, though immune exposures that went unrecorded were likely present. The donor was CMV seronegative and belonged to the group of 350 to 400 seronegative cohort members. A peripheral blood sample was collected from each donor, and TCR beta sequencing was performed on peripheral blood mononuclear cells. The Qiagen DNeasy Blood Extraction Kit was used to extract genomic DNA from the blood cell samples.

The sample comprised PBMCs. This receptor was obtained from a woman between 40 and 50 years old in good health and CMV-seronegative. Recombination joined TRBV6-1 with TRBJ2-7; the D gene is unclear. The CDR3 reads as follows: CASSEAPELTYEQYV. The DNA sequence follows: TGCGCCAGCAGTGAAGCGCCGGAGCTAACCTACGAGCAGTACGTC.